This entry concerns a single T cell receptor (beta chain). Original processing methods: The authors estimated nucleated cell counts from reference gene primer amplification. TCRdb's copy holds only in-frame clones and misses some; the assay was immunoSEQ multiplex PCR. That table furnishes V, J and clone size, whereas the DNA furnished D and trimming. Of 30,000 to 40,000 clones detected, roughly 88% appear once; the ten largest clones hold 14%. The V gene's germline CDR1 is ENHRY and CDR2 SYGVKD. The CDR3 is 13 amino acids. Trimming stripped 10 bases from V and 2 bases from J, with 14 bases between. This record belongs to a study of blood T cell repertoires in COVID-19.

This rearrangement joins TRBV10-3 to TRBJ2-5; perhaps TRBD1 as D (6 bases). The sequence derives from a man in his fifties or sixties with active COVID-19. Sequencing was done on a sample of peripheral blood. CDR3 sequence (DNA): TGTGCCACCCAATGGGGGCAGCAAGAGACCCAGTACTTC. It specifies CATQWGQQETQYF.